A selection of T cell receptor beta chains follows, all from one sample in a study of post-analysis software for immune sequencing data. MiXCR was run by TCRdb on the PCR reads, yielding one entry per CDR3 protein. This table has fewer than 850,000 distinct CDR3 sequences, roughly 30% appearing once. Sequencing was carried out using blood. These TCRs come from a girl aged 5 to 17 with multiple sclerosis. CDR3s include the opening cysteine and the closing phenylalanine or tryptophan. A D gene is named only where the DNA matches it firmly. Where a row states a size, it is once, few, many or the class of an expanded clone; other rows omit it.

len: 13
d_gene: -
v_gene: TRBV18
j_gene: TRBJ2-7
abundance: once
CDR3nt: TGTGCCAGCTCACCGCACTACTTGGGCGAGCAGTACTTC
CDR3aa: CASSPHYLGEQYF

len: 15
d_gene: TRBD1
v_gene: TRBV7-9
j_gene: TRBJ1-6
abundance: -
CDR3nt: TGTGCCAGCAGCCCCGGACAGGGGATGAGGTCACCCCTCCACTTT
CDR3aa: CASSPGQGMRSPLHF

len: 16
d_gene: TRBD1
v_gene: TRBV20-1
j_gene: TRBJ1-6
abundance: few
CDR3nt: TGCAGTGCTAGAGATCCTTACACAGGGGACAATTCACCCCTCCACTTT
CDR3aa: CSARDPYTGDNSPLHF

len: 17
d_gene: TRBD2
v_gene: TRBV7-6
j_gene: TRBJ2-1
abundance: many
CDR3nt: TGTGCCAGCAGCTCGCAGACTAGCGGGAGCTCCTACAATGAGCAGTTCTTC
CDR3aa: CASSSQTSGSSYNEQFF

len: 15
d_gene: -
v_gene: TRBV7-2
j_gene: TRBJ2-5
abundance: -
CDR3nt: TGTGCCAGCAGCTTCGCAAATTCAGGTGGTGAGACCCAGTACTTC
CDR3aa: CASSFANSGGETQYF

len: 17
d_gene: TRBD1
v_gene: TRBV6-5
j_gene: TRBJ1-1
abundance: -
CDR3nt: TGTGCCAGCAGTTCCATACACCGTGGCAGGGGGGACACTGAAGCTTTCTTT
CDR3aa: CASSSIHRGRGDTEAFF

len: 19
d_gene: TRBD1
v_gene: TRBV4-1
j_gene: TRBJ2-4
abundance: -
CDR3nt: TGCGCCAGCAGCCAAGATCGGGACAGCTCATCCCTAGCCAAAAACATTCAGTACTTC
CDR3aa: CASSQDRDSSSLAKNIQYF

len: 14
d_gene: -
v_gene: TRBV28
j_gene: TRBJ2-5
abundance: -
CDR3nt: TGTGCCAGCACCGATTGGACTGATCAAGAGACCCAGTACTTC
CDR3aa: CASTDWTDQETQYF

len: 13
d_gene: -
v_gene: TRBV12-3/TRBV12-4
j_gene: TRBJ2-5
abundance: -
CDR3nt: TGTGCCAGCAGCGCCTGGGCTCAAGAGACCCAGTACTTC
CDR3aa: CASSAWAQETQYF

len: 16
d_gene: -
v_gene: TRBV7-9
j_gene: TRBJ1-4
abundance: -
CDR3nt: TGTGCCAGCAGCCCCCCGGTCGGGGGGCAGGGGGAAAAACTGTTTTTT
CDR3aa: CASSPPVGGQGEKLFF

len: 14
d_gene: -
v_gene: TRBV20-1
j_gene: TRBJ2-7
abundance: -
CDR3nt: TGCAGTGCTAGAGGGGGATCCGCCACCTACGAGCAGTACTTC
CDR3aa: CSARGGSATYEQYF

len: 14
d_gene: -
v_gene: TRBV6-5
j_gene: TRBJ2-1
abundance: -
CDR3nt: TGTGCCAGCAGATGGGCCGGAGGTTACAATGAGCAGTTCTTC
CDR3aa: CASRWAGGYNEQFF

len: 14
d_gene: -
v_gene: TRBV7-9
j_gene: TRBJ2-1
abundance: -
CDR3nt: TGTGCCAGCAGCAGAGGACAGTACCACAATGAGCAGTTCTTC
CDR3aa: CASSRGQYHNEQFF

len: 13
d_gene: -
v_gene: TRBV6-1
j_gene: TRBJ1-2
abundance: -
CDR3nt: TGTGCCAGCAGTGAAAGGGGCCTCTATGGCTACACCTTC
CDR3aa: CASSERGLYGYTF

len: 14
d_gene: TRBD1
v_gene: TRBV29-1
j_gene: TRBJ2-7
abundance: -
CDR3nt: TGCAGCGTGGCCAGGACAGGAAATCGCTACGAGCAGTACTTC
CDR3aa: CSVARTGNRYEQYF

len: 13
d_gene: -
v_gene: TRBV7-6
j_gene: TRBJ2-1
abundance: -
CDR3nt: TGTGCCAGCAGCCTGATTTGGGAGGATGAGCAGTTCTTC
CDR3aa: CASSLIWEDEQFF

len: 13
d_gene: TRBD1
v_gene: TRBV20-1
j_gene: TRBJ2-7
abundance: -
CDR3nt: TGCAGTGCTAGATCGGCAGGGGGCGACGAGCAGTACTTC
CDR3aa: CSARSAGGDEQYF

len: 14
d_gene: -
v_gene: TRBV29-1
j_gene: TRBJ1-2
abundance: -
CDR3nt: TGCAGCGTTGAAGAGAGAGGGGTTCACTATGGCTACACCTTC
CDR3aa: CSVEERGVHYGYTF

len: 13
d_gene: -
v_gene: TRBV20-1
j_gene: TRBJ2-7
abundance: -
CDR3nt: TGCAGTGCTAGACCCCTACTAGCTGTCGAGCAGTACTTC
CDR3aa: CSARPLLAVEQYF

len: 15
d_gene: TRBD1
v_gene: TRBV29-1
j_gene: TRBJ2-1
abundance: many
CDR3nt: TGCAGCGGTAAACGGGACAGGGGACCCTACAATGAGCAGTTCTTC
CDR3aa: CSGKRDRGPYNEQFF

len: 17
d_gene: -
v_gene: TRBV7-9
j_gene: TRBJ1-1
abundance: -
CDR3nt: TGTGCCAGCAGTAACCCCCGGGGGGGCGCGGAGAACACTGAAGCTTTCTTT
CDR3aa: CASSNPRGGAENTEAFF

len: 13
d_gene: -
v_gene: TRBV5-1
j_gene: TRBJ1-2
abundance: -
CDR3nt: TGCGCCAGCAGCGCGGACCAACCGGATGGCTACACCTTC
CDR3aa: CASSADQPDGYTF

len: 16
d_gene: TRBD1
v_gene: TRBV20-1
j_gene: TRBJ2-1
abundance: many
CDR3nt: TGCAGTGCTGGCCTCCACACAGGGGGGCGGACCAATGAGCAGTTCTTC
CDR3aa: CSAGLHTGGRTNEQFF

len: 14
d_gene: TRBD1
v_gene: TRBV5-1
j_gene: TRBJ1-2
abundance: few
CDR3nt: TGCGCCAGCAGCGCGGACAGGGGCGCGACTGGCTACACCTTC
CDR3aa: CASSADRGATGYTF

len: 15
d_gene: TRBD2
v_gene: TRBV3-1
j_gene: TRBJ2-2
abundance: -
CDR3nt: TGTGCCAGCAGCCCTAGCGGGGTGAACACCGGGGAGCTGTTTTTT
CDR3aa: CASSPSGVNTGELFF

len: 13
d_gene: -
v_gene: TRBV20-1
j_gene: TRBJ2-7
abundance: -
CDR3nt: TGCAGTGCTGGATTCGCTAGGGACTACGAGCAGTACTTC
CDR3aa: CSAGFARDYEQYF

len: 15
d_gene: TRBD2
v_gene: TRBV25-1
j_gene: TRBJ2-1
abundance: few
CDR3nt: TGTGCCATTCGCCTTGGACTAGCGGCCCACATTGAGCAGTTCTTC
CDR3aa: CAIRLGLAAHIEQFF

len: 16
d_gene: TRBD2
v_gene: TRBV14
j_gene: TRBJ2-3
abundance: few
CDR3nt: TGTGCCAGCAGCCAAACCCTCGGCGGGGGGAAAGATACGCAGTATTTT
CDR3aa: CASSQTLGGGKDTQYF

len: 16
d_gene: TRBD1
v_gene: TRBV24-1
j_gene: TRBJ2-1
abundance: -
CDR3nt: TGTGCCACCAGTGATTGGTCCGGGACAGGTTACAATGAGCAGTTCTTC
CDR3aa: CATSDWSGTGYNEQFF

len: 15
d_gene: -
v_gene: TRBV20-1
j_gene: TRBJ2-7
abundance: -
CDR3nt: TGCAGTGCTACACAGCGTCGGGACATCTCCTGCGAGCAGTACTTC
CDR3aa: CSATQRRDISCEQYF

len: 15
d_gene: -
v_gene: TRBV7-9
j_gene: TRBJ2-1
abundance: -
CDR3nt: TGTGCCAGCAGCTCGGGACGATGGACCAACAATGAGCAGTTCTTC
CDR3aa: CASSSGRWTNNEQFF

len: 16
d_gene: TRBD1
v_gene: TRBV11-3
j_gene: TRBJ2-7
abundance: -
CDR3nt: TGTGCCAGCAGCTTAGCCGGACAGGTACCGCGGAACGAGCAGTACTTC
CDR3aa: CASSLAGQVPRNEQYF

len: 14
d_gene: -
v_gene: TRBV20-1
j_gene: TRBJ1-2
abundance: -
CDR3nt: TGCAGTGCTGGCATGGATATAGCTAACTATGGCTACACCTTC
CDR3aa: CSAGMDIANYGYTF

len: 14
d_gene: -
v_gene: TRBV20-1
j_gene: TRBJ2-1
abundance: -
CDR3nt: TGCAGTGCTAGAGGTACTCTCAACGCCAATGAGCAGTTCTTC
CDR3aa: CSARGTLNANEQFF

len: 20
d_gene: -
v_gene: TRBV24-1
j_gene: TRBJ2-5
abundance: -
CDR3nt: TGTGCCACCAGTGATTTCGGGCCCCGGGACGCGCTTCAGTCTCAAGAGACCCAGTACTTC
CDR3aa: CATSDFGPRDALQSQETQYF

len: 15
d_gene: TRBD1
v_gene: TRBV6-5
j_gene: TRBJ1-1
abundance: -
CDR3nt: TGTGCCAGCAGAGGGGTGGGACAGGGAAACACTGAAGCTTTCTTT
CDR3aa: CASRGVGQGNTEAFF

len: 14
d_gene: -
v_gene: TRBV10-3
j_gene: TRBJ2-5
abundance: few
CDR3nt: TGTGCCACCGCCACTGGGGGGGCCGGGGAGACCCAGTACTTC
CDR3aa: CATATGGAGETQYF